These 2 T cell receptor beta chains were all obtained from the same sample, sequenced in a study of OX40 agonist ivuxolimab in advanced cancers. Repertoires were generated with immunoSEQ multiplex PCR, while TCRdb's copy carries only in-frame clones and drops some. The sample includes just under 60,000 clones, over 80% seen only once; the top ten take approximately 4.2%. Specimen: CD4+ or CD8+ T cells sorted from blood, collected in a trial of the OX40 agonist ivuxolimab. These TCRs come from an adult with an advanced solid tumor such as melanoma, head and neck, liver or kidney cancer.

In this sample, this clone turned up a few times. This chain connects TRBV14 to TRBJ2-7, with D perhaps matching TRBD2 (6 bases). The CDR3 extends over 15 amino acids. CDR1 is SGHDN and CDR2 is FVKESK in the germline V gene. V lost 1 base and J 0 bases, leaving 10 bases between the germline ends. Here the CDR3 DNA reads TGTGCCAGCAGCCAAGGGACTAAGATCTCCTACGAGCAGTACTTC. This gives the protein CASSQGTKISYEQYF. The full variable domain, in which reference TRBV14 and TRBJ2-7 provide the parts outside the CDR3, is EAGVTQFPSHSVIEKGQTVTLRCDPISGHDNLYWYRRVMGKEIKFLLHFVKESKQDESGMPNNRFLAERTGGTYSTLKVQPAELEDSGVYFCASSQGTKISYEQYFGPGTRLTVT.

This sequence joins TRBV9 and TRBJ1-1; D not resolved. Trimming removed 0 bases from V and 3 bases from J, with 6 bases in between. CDR1 and CDR2 (germline): SGDLS, YYNGEE. This CDR3 spans 13 amino acids. The CDR3 sequence: CASSVESYTEAFF. The CDR3 region has the DNA TGTGCCAGCAGCGTAGAATCTTACACTGAAGCTTTCTTT.